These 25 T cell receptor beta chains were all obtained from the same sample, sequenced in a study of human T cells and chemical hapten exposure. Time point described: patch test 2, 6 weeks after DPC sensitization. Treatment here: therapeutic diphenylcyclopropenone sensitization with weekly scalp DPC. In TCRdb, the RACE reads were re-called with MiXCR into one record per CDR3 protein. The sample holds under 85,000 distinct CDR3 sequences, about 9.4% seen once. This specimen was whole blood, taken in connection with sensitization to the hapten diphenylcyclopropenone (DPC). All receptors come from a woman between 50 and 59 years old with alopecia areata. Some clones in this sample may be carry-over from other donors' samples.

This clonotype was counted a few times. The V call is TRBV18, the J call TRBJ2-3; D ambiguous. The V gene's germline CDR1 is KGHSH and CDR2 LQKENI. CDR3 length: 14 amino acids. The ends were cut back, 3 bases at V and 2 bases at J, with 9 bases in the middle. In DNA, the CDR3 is TGTGCCAGCTCACCTCTCTCGTCCACAGATACGCAGTATTTT. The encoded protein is CASSPLSSTDTQYF.

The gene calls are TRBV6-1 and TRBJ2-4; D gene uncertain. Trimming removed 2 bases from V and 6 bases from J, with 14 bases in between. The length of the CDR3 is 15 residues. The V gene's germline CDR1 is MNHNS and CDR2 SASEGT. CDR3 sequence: CASSELPPWLNIQYF. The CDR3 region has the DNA TGTGCCAGCAGTGAATTACCACCATGGTTAAACATTCAGTACTTC.

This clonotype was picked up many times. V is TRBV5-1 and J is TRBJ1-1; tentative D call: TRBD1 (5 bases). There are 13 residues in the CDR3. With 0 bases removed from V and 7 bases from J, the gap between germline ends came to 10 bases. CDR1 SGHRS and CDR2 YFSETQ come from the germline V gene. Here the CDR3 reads CASSLAVQGEAFF. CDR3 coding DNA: TGCGCCAGCAGCTTGGCCGTGCAGGGTGAAGCTTTCTTT.

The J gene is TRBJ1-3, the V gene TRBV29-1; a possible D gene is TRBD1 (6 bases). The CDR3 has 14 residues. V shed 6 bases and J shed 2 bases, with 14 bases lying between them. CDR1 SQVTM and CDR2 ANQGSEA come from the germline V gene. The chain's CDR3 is CSVSGVTAGNTIYF. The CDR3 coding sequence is TGCAGCGTATCAGGGGTTACGGCTGGAAACACCATATATTTT.

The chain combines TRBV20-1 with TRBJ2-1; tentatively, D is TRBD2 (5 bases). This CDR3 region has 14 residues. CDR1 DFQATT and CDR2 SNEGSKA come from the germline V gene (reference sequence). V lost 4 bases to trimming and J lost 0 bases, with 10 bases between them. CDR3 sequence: CSATMEASYNEQFF. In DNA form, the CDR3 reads TGCAGTGCTACGATGGAGGCCTCCTACAATGAGCAGTTCTTC.

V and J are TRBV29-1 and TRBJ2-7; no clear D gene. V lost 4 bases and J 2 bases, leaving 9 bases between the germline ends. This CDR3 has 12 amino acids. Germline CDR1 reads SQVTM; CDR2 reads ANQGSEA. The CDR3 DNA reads TGCAGCGTTGCATGGCAGACCTACGAGCAGTACTTC. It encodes CSVAWQTYEQYF.

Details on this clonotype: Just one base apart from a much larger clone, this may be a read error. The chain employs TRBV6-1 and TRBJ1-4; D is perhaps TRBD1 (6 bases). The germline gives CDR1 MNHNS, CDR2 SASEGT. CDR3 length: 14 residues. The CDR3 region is CVSRGPSWGEKLFF. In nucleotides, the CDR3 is TGTGTCAGCAGGGGCCCGTCCTGGGGTGAAAAACTGTTTTTT.

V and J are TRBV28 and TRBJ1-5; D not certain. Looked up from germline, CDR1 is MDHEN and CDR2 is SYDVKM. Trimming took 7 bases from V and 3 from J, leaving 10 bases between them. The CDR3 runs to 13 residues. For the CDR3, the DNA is TGTGCCAGCACCGGCCGGCACAATCAGCCCCAGCATTTT. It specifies CASTGRHNQPQHF.

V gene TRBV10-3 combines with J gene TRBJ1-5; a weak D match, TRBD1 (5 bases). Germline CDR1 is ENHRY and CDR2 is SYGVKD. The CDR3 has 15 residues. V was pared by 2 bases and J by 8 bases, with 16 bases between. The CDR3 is CAISEAGVGTEPQHF. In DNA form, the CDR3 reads TGTGCCATCAGTGAGGCGGGGGTAGGAACGGAGCCCCAGCATTTT.

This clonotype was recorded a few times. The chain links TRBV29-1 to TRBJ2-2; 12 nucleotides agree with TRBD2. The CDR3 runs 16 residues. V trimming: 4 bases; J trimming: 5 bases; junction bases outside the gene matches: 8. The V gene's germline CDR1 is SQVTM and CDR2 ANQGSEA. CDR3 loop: CSVVRTSGTDTGELFF. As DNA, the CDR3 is TGCAGCGTTGTTCGGACTAGCGGGACCGATACCGGGGAGCTGTTTTTT.

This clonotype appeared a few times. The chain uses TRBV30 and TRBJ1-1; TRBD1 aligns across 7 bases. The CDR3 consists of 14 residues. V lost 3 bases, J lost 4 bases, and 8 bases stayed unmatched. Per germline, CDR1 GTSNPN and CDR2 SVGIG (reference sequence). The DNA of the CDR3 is TGTGCCTGGAGCACCCGGACAGGAGTCACTGAAGCTTTCTTT. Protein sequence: CAWSTRTGVTEAFF.

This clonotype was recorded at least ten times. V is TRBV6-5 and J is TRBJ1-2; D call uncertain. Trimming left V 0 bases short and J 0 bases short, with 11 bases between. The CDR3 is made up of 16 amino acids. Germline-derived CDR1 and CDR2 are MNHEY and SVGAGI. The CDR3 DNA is TGTGCCAGCAGTTACTCGAGGTCAGCGACTAACTATGGCTACACCTTC. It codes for CASSYSRSATNYGYTF.

CDR3 in DNA: TGTGCCAGCAGCCAAGTCGGCGGGATCGAGCAGTACTTC. Its translation is CASSQVGGIEQYF. The chain employs TRBV3-1 and TRBJ2-7; tentative D call: TRBD2 (6 bases). Per germline, CDR1 LGHDT and CDR2 YNNKEL (reference sequence). CDR3 length: 13 amino acids. The germline V and J ends were trimmed by 1 base and 6 bases, with 10 bases remaining between them.

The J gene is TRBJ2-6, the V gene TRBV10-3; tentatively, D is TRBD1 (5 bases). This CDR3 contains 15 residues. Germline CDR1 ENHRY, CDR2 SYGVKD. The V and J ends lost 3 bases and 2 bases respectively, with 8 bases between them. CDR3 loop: CAISEGETGANVLTF. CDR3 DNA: TGTGCCATCAGTGAAGGGGAAACTGGGGCCAACGTCCTGACTTTC.

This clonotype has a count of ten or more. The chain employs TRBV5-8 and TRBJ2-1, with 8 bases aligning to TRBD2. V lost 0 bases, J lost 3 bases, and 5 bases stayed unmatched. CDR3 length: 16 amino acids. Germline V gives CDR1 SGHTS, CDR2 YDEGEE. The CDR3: CASSLEVSGSYNEQFF. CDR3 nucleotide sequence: TGTGCCAGCAGCTTGGAAGTGAGCGGGAGCTACAATGAGCAGTTCTTC.

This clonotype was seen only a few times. The CDR3 reads CAWSGGLSLTDTQYF. CDR3 nucleotide sequence: TGTGCCTGGAGTGGAGGACTTTCACTCACAGATACGCAGTATTTT. The V and J genes are TRBV30 and TRBJ2-3; D is possibly TRBD2 (5 bases). V dropped 1 base and J dropped 2 bases, with 13 bases sitting between them. The CDR3 is 15 residues long. Germline V gene data show CDR1 as GTSNPN and CDR2 as SVGIG (reference sequence). Full variable domain (rest looked up from reference TRBV30 and TRBJ2-3): SQTIHQWPATLVQPVGSPLSLECTVEGTSNPNLYWYRQAAGRGLQLLFYSVGIGQISSEVPQNLSASRPQDRQFILSSKKLLLSDSGFYLCAWSGGLSLTDTQYFGPGTRLTVL.

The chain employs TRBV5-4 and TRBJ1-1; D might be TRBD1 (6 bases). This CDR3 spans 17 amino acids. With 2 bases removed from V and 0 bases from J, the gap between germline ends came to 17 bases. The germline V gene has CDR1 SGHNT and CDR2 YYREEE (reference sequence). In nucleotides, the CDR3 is TGTGCCAGCAGCTTTGGGGCGGCCAGGGGTATGAACACTGAAGCTTTCTTT. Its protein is CASSFGAARGMNTEAFF. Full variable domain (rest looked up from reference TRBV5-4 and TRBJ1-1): ETGVTQSPTHLIKTRGQQVTLRCSSQSGHNTVSWYQQALGQGPQFIFQYYREEENGRGNFPPRFSGLQFPNYSSELNVNALELDDSALYLCASSFGAARGMNTEAFFGQGTRLTVV.

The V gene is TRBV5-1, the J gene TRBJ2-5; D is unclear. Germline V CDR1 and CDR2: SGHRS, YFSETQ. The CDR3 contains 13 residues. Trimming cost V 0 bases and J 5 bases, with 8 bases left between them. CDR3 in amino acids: CASSLASLETQYF. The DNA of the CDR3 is TGCGCCAGCAGCTTGGCCTCCCTGGAGACCCAGTACTTC.

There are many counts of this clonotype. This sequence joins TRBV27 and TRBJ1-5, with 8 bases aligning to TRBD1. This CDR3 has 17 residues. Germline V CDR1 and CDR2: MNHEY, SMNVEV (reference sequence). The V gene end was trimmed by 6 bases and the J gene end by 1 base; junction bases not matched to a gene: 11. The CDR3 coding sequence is TGTGCCAGCAGCCCGTGGGTAGGACAGGGCAGCAATCAGCCCCAGCATTTT. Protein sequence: CASSPWVGQGSNQPQHF.

The CDR3 region has the DNA TGCGCCAGCAGCTTTTCGGACACTGAAGCTTTCTTT. Protein sequence: CASSFSDTEAFF. This rearrangement joins TRBV5-1 to TRBJ1-1; the D is unclear. The CDR3 extends over 12 amino acids. CDR1 SGHRS and CDR2 YFSETQ come from the germline V gene. V was pared by 2 bases and J by 3 bases, with 5 bases between. Full variable domain (missing parts from reference TRBV5-1 and TRBJ1-1): KAGVTQTPRYLIKTRGQQVTLSCSPISGHRSVSWYQQTPGQGLQFLFEYFSETQRNKGNFPGRFSGRQFSNSRSEMNVSTLELGDSALYLCASSFSDTEAFFGQGTRLTVV.

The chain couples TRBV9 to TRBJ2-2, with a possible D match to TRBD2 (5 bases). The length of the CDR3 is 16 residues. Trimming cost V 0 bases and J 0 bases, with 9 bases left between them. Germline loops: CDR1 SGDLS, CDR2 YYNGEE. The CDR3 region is CASSVGVTTNTGELFF. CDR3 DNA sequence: TGTGCCAGCAGCGTAGGGGTGACTACGAACACCGGGGAGCTGTTTTTT.

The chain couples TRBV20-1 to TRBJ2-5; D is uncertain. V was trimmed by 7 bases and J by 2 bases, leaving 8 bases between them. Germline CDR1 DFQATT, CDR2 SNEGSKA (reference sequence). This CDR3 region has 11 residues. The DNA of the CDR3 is TGCAGTGTGGCTGTTCAAGAGACCCAGTACTTC. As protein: CSVAVQETQYF.

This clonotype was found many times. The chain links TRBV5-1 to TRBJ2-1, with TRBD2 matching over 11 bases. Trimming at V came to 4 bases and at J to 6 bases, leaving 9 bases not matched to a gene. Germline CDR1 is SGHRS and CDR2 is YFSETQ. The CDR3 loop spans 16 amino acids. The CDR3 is CASSPMGSGRGNEQFF. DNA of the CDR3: TGCGCCAGCAGCCCCATGGGTAGCGGGAGGGGCAATGAGCAGTTCTTC.

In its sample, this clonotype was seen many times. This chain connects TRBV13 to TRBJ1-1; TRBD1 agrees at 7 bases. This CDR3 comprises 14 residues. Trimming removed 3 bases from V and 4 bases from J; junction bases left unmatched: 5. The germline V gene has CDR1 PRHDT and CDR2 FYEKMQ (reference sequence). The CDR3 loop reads CASSLRGRGTEAFF. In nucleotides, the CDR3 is TGTGCCAGCAGCTTGAGGGGGCGAGGCACTGAAGCTTTCTTT.

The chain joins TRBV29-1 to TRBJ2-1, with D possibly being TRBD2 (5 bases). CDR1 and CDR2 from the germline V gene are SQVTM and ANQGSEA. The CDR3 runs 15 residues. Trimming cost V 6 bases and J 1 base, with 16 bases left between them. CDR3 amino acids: CSVRERTDSYNEQFF. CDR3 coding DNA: TGCAGCGTCCGAGAGCGGACGGATTCCTACAATGAGCAGTTCTTC.